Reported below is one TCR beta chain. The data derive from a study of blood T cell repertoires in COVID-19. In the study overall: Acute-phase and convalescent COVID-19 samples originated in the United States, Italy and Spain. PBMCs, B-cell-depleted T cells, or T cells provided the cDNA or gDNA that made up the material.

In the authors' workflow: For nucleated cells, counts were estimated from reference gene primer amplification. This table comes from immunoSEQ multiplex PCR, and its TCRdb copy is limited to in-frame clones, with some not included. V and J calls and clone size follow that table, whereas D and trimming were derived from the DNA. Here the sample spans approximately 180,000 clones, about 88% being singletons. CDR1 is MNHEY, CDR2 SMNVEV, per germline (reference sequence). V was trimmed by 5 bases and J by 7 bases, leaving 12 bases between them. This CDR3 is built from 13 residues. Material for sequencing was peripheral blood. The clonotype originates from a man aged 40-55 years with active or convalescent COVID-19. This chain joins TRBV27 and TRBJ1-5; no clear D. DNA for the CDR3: TGTGCCAGCAGTCCTATAGCGGGACAGCCCCAGCATTTT. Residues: CASSPIAGQPQHF.